Below are 16 T cell receptor beta chains sequenced from a single sample in a study of blood T cell repertoires in COVID-19. Method: immunoSEQ multiplex PCR; TCRdb's copy keeps in-frame clones and lacks some. The sample lists about 230,000 clones, approximately 84% seen once, with 0.85% to 1% in the top ten. Source material: peripheral blood. The receptors here all came from a man aged 35-49 years with acute or convalescent COVID-19.

The V and J genes are TRBV5-1 and TRBJ2-3; the D gene is possibly TRBD2 (5 bases). The CDR3 totals 17 residues. V gave up 4 bases and J gave up 2 bases, with 20 bases separating them. In germline, CDR1 is SGHRS, CDR2 YFSETQ. Here the CDR3 reads CASSTSGSGAPTDTQYF. CDR3 DNA: TGCGCCAGCAGCACCTCGGGGAGCGGAGCACCCACAGATACGCAGTATTTT.

This chain uses TRBV30 with TRBJ1-3; D unclear. Trimming removed 1 base from V and 2 bases from J, with 9 bases in between. CDR3 size: 14 residues. Germline V lookup: CDR1 GTSNPN, CDR2 SVGIG (reference sequence). The CDR3 reads CAWSAPVPGNTIYF. In DNA, the CDR3 is TGTGCCTGGAGTGCCCCGGTACCTGGAAACACCATATATTTT. The full variable domain, in which reference TRBV30 and TRBJ1-3 provide the parts outside the CDR3, is SQTIHQWPATLVQPVGSPLSLECTVEGTSNPNLYWYRQAAGRGLQLLFYSVGIGQISSEVPQNLSASRPQDRQFILSSKKLLLSDSGFYLCAWSAPVPGNTIYFGEGSWLTVV.

J is TRBJ1-1 and V is TRBV5-1; no firm D call. Germline CDR1 SGHRS, CDR2 YFSETQ. Trimming cost V 1 base and J 2 bases, with 12 bases left between them. CDR3 length: 15 residues. CDR3 sequence: CASSLTLYTNTEAFF. In DNA form, the CDR3 reads TGCGCCAGCAGCTTGACCTTGTACACCAACACTGAAGCTTTCTTT.

The sample holds one count of this clone. This chain links TRBV4-3 with TRBJ2-7; 9 bases align to TRBD1. Losses at the gene ends were 3 bases for V and 2 bases for J; bases not matched to a gene: 2. Germline V gives CDR1 LGHNA, CDR2 YSLEER. The CDR3 extends over 14 amino acids. CDR3 coding DNA: TGCGCCAGCAGCCAGGACAGGGGCACCTACGAGCAGTACTTC. Its translation is CASSQDRGTYEQYF.

Turning to this clone: The same CDR3 also results from other DNA sequences found in this sample. The V call is TRBV4-3, the J call TRBJ1-2; a possible D gene is TRBD1 (6 bases). Trimming left V 3 bases short and J 6 bases short, with 8 bases between. Germline loops: CDR1 LGHNA, CDR2 YSLEER. The CDR3 spans 12 residues. For the CDR3, the DNA is TGCGCCAGCAGCCACTCAGGGGATGGCTACACCTTC. Amino acids: CASSHSGDGYTF.

This clone has only a few counts. The chain carries TRBV30 and TRBJ1-2; D is ambiguous. This CDR3 region has 11 residues. Per germline, CDR1 GTSNPN and CDR2 SVGIG (reference sequence). V dropped 8 bases and J dropped 2 bases, with 9 bases sitting between them. The CDR3 DNA reads as TGTGCCCGCCGTGAGAACTATGGCTACACCTTC. Translated: CARRENYGYTF.

This rearrangement joins TRBV18 to TRBJ1-6; D remains unclear. Trimming removed 5 bases at V and 9 bases at J, with 11 bases between. The germline V gene has CDR1 KGHSH and CDR2 LQKENI. The CDR3 runs to 13 residues. DNA for the CDR3: TGTGCCAGCTCAAACCTGGAGCCTTCACCCCTCCACTTT. This codes for CASSNLEPSPLHF.

The CDR3 DNA follows: TGTGCCAGCAGCTTAGCTCGCGGGGTAAACAATGAGCAGTTCTTC. This translates into CASSLARGVNNEQFF. The chain couples TRBV7-8 to TRBJ2-1, with D possibly matching TRBD2 (6 bases). Trimming took off 0 bases at V and 5 bases at J, with 11 bases between the two ends. This CDR3 is 15 amino acids long. The germline V gene encodes CDR1 SGHVS and CDR2 FQNEAQ. Supplemented by reference TRBV7-8 and TRBJ2-1, the full variable domain reads GAGVSQSPRYKVAKRGQDVALRCDPISGHVSLFWYQQALGQGPEFLTYFQNEAQLDKSGLPSDRFFAERPEGSVSTLKIQRTQQEDSAVYLCASSLARGVNNEQFFGPGTRLTVL.

The V gene is TRBV12-5, the J gene TRBJ1-1, with D hard to call. This CDR3 comprises 13 residues. Germline V gives CDR1 LGHNT, CDR2 FRNRAP. The V end was cut by 2 bases, the J end by 1 base, with 5 bases between. The CDR3, as DNA: TGTGCTAGTGGTTTGTACGGGAACACTGAAGCTTTCTTT. This codes for CASGLYGNTEAFF.

The V and J genes are TRBV4-1 and TRBJ1-3, with D unresolved. Germline V gene sequence: CDR1 MGHRA, CDR2 YSYEKL. This CDR3 is 17 amino acids long. V dropped 2 bases and J dropped 3 bases, with 17 bases sitting between them. CDR3 sequence (DNA): TGCGCCAGCAGCCAACTCGCCGGTCCCCGAAATGGAAACACCATATATTTT. Amino acids: CASSQLAGPRNGNTIYF.

The chain recombines TRBV24-1 with TRBJ2-3, with a tentative D call TRBD2 (5 bases). Per germline, CDR1 KGHDR and CDR2 SFDVKD. The CDR3 covers 15 residues. Trimming stripped 0 bases from V and 5 bases from J, with 11 bases between. Here the CDR3 reads CATSDLIGGLDTQYF. The CDR3 nucleotides are TGTGCCACCAGTGATTTGATCGGAGGCCTAGATACGCAGTATTTT.

This clone showed up just a few times. The chain employs TRBV7-3 and TRBJ1-1; D uncertain. This CDR3 spans 13 amino acids. V lost 5 bases, J lost 5 bases, and 12 bases lay in between. From germline, CDR1 is SGHTA and CDR2 FQGTGA. This chain's CDR3 is CASSLTVRTEAFF. CDR3 DNA: TGTGCCAGCAGCCTCACGGTCCGGACTGAAGCTTTCTTT.

This rearrangement joins TRBV5-1 to TRBJ2-2; 7 bases agree with TRBD1. Germline V gives CDR1 SGHRS, CDR2 YFSETQ. The CDR3 contains 15 residues. The V and J ends lost 3 bases and 1 base, in that order; junction bases with no gene match: 3. The CDR3 nucleotides are TGCGCCAGCAGCTCAGACAGGGAGAACACCGGGGAGCTGTTTTTT. Amino acids: CASSSDRENTGELFF.

V and J are TRBV19 and TRBJ1-1; no firm D call. The ends were cut back, 6 bases at V and 1 base at J, with 12 bases in the middle. Germline assignment: CDR1 LNHDA and CDR2 SQIVND (reference sequence). The length of the CDR3 is 14 residues. Written as DNA, the CDR3 is TGTGCCAGTAGCAGAGAAGGGAGGAACACTGAAGCTTTCTTT. It codes for CASSREGRNTEAFF. Looking up the rest from reference TRBV19 and TRBJ1-1 gives the full variable domain: DGGITQSPKYLFRKEGQNVTLSCEQNLNHDAMYWYRQDPGQGLRLIYYSQIVNDFQKGDIAEGYSVSREKKESFPLTVTSAQKNPTAFYLCASSREGRNTEAFFGQGTRLTVV.

The CDR3, as DNA: TGTGCCTGGAGAGATGGACAGGAATCCGAAAAACTGTTTTTT. Translating it yields CAWRDGQESEKLFF. The chain couples TRBV30 to TRBJ1-4; TRBD1 matches at 7 bases. V shed 3 bases and J 8 bases; nucleotides not matched to a gene: 9. Germline V gene data show CDR1 as GTSNPN and CDR2 as SVGIG (reference sequence). This CDR3 is built from 14 residues.

The chain combines TRBV5-1 with TRBJ1-2, with 8 bases aligning to TRBD1. V shed 5 bases and J 8 bases; nucleotides not matched to a gene: 8. There are 13 residues in the CDR3. CDR1 is SGHRS and CDR2 is YFSETQ in the germline V gene. The CDR3 spells CASRPGQGWGYTF. In DNA, the CDR3 is TGCGCCAGCAGACCAGGACAGGGATGGGGCTACACCTTC.